This T cell receptor (beta chain) was recorded in a study of T cell changes during pregnancy in multiple sclerosis. Trimming left V 7 bases short and J 0 bases short, with 10 bases between. Germline CDR1 is LNHDA and CDR2 is SQIVND (reference sequence). This CDR3 has 14 residues. Measured with immunoSEQ multiplex PCR; TCRdb has only the in-frame clones, and not every one. The data show roughly 47,000 clones, under 95% seen once. The material sequenced was CD8+ T cells from peripheral blood mononuclear cells, taken before pregnancy. The J gene is TRBJ1-3, the V gene TRBV19; D remains unclear. The origin of this receptor is a female donor with multiple sclerosis, enrolled in a pregnancy study. The chain's CDR3 is CASTDTSSGNTIYF. CDR3 nucleotide sequence: TGTGCCAGTACTGACACTAGCTCTGGAAACACCATATATTTT.